This entry is about one T cell receptor (beta chain). The data were obtained in a study of blood T cells in healthy people across ages. A second roughly 6 to 12 cycle PCR used barcoded and J-beta primers. One entry per CDR3 protein, called by TCRdb with MiXCR from the 5' RACE reads. The data show 1,800,000 or so distinct CDR3 sequences, with 39% seen just once and roughly 23% held by the top ten. This CDR3 region has 12 residues. CDR1 and CDR2 from the germline V gene are MNHNY and SVGAGI (reference sequence). V was shortened by 2 bases and J by 7 bases, with 5 bases between the two germline ends. Sequenced sample: blood. This chain connects TRBV6-6 to TRBJ2-2; D unresolved. The TCR comes from a human donor in good health. Written as DNA, the CDR3 is TGTGCCAGCAGTTACAAGAACGGGGAGCTGTTTTTT. Its protein is CASSYKNGELFF.